This paragraph reports one TCR beta chain. The assay was immunoSEQ multiplex PCR, and TCRdb's table has in-frame clones only and misses some. The sample holds 300,000 to 400,000 clones, 88% seen once. Germline CDR1 SGHTA, CDR2 FQGNSA. CDR3 length: 16 residues. J lost 4 bases, V lost 2 bases, and 5 bases had no gene match. The data originate from a study of blood T cell repertoires in COVID-19. The V call is TRBV7-2, the J call TRBJ2-2; 9 bases are shared with TRBD2. The clonotype originates from a woman between 70 and 85 years old with COVID-19, enrolled during active disease. The sequencing sample was made of peripheral blood. As DNA, the CDR3 is TGTGCCAGCAGCTTAAGGCGGGGGGGTAGCACCGGGGAGCTGTTTTTT. This codes for CASSLRRGGSTGELFF.